This T cell receptor (beta chain) is from a study of patients and donors after allogeneic stem cell transplantation. This clonotype was picked up a small number of times. The length of the CDR3 is 15 residues. Per the germline V gene, CDR1 is SGHKS and CDR2 is YYEKEE (reference sequence). V lost 0 bases to trimming and J lost 2 bases, with 11 bases between them. TCRdb reanalysed the RT-PCR reads using MiXCR and keeps one entry per CDR3 protein. Of fewer than 180,000 distinct CDR3 sequences in the sample, about two fifths are singletons; the top ten hold roughly 50%. The V and J genes are TRBV5-5 and TRBJ2-5; D unclear. Sequenced material: blood, either unsorted or a sorted T cell fraction (not recorded which). The clonotype originates from a human donor who was either an allogeneic HSCT recipient or a stem cell or donor lymphocyte infusion donor (not recorded which). It is not recorded whose cells these are; they may come from a transplant donor. CDR3 sequence: CASSLEVGVQETQYF. The CDR3 nucleotides are TGTGCCAGCAGCTTGGAAGTGGGCGTACAAGAGACCCAGTACTTC.